The present T cell receptor beta chain was sequenced within a study of shared clonotypes between healthy human individuals. The run depth of the assay was deep. Sequenced by immunoSEQ multiplex PCR; TCRdb stores in-frame clones only, minus some. The sample shows a few million clones, around 92% of them seen only once. The clonotype comes from a man between 18 and 29 years old in good health. Some clones in this sample may be carry-over from other donors' samples. The sequenced sample consisted of naive CD4+ T cells from PBMCs. Subset indicated: CD45RA+ positively selected.

CDR3 sequence reads: CASSQDGYSGNTIYF. DNA of the CDR3: TGCGCCAGCAGCCAAGACGGCTACTCTGGAAACACCATATATTTT. This rearrangement joins TRBV4-1 to TRBJ1-3; D is undetermined. The V and J ends lost 0 bases and 0 bases respectively, with 6 bases between them. Germline V gives CDR1 MGHRA, CDR2 YSYEKL. CDR3 length: 15 amino acids.